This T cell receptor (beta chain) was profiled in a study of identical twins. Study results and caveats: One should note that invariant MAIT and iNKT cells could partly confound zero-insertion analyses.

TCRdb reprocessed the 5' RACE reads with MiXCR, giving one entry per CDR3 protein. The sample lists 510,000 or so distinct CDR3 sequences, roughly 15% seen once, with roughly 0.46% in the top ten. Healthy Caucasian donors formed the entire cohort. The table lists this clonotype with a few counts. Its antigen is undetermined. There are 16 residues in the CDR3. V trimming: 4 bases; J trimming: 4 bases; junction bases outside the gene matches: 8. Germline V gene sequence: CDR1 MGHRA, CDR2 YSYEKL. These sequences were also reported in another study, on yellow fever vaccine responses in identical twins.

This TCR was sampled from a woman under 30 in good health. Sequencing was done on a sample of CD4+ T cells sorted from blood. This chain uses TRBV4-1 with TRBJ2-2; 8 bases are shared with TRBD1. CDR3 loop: CASSPYGQGGTGELFF. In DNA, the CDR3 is TGCGCCAGCAGCCCATATGGACAGGGCGGCACCGGGGAGCTGTTTTTT.